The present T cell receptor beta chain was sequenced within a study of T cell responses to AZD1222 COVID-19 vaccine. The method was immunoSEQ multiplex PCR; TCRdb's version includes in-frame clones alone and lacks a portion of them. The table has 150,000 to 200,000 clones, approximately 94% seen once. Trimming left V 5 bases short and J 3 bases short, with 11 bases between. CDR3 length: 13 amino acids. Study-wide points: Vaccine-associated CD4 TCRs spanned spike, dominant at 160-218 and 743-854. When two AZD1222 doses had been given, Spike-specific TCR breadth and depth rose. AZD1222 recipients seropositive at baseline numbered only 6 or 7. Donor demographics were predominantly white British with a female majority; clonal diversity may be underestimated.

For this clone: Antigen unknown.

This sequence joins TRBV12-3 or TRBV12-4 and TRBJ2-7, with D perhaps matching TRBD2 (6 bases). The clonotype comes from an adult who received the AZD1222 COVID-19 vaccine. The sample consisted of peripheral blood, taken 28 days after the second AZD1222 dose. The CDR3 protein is CASSLGSLYEQYF. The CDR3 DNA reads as TGTGCCAGCAGTCTCGGGAGTCTCTACGAGCAGTACTTC.